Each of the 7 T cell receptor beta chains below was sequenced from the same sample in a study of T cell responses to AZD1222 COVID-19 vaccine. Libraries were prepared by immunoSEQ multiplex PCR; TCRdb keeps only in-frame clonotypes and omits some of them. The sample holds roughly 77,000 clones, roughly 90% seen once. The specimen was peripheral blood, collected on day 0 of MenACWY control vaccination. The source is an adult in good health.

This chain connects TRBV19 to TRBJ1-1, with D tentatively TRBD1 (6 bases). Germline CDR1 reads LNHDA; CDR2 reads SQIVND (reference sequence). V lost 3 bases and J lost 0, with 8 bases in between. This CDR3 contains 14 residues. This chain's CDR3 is CASSMGAMNTEAFF. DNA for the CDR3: TGTGCCAGTAGTATGGGGGCAATGAACACTGAAGCTTTCTTT.

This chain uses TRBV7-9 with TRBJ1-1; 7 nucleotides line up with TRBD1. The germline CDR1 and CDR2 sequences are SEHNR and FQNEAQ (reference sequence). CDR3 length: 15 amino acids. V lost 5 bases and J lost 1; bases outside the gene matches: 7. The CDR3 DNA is TGTGCCAGCAGCCGTCTTGGACAGGAGAACACTGAAGCTTTCTTT. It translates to CASSRLGQENTEAFF.

This chain's CDR3 is CASRRRGSNQPQHF. The DNA for the CDR3 is TGTGCCAGCAGGCGGCGGGGTAGCAATCAGCCCCAGCATTTT. The chain joins TRBV5-6 to TRBJ1-5, with D hard to call. V shed 5 bases and J shed 0 bases, with 9 bases lying between them. The CDR3 contains 14 residues. Germline V lookup: CDR1 SGHDT, CDR2 YYEEEE.

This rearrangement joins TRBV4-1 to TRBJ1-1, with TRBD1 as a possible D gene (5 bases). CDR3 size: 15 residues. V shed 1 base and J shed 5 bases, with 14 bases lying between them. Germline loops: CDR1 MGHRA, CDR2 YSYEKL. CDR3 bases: TGCGCCAGCAGCCAAGGCTGGGGGGTAGAGACTGAAGCTTTCTTT. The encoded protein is CASSQGWGVETEAFF.

CDR3 coding DNA: TGTGCCAGTAGCCTGGGACAGATTAACACCGGGGAGCTGTTTTTT. The encoded protein is CASSLGQINTGELFF. The J gene is TRBJ2-2, the V gene TRBV19; 7 bases are a match to TRBD1. This CDR3 contains 15 residues. Germline trimming cut 6 bases from V and 2 bases from J; bases unmatched to any gene: 6. Germline V gene data show CDR1 as LNHDA and CDR2 as SQIVND (reference sequence).

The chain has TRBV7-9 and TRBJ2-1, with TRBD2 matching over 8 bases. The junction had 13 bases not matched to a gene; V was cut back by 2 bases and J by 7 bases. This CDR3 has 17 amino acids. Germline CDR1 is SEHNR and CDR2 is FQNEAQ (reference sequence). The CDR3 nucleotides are TGTGCCAGCAGCTTAATACTTGATTTAGCGGGGCCGAATGAGCAGTTCTTC. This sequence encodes CASSLILDLAGPNEQFF.

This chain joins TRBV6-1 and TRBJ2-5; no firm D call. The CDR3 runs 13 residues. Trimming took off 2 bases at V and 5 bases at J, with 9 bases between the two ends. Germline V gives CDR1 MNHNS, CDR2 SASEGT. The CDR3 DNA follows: TGTGCCAGCAGTGAACAGGAAAGGGAGACCCAGTACTTC. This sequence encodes CASSEQERETQYF.